This T cell receptor beta chain was captured by sequencing in a study of blood T cell repertoires in COVID-19. The V and J ends lost 7 bases and 5 bases respectively, with 7 bases between them. This CDR3 spans 11 amino acids. Germline lookup yields CDR1 MNHEY and CDR2 SVGAGI. In the original processing: Reference gene primer amplification gave nucleated cell count estimates. Method: immunoSEQ multiplex PCR; TCRdb's copy keeps in-frame clones and lacks some. The V and J calls and clone size were taken over from that table, and D and trimming were inferred from the DNA. The table records about 210,000 clones, 89% of them present only once.

The sequenced sample consisted of peripheral blood. This receptor was identified in a woman in her 40s with acute or convalescent COVID-19. V gene TRBV6-5 combines with J gene TRBJ2-3; no clear D gene. The CDR3 DNA sequence: TGTGCCAGCACCCGAGGAGATACGCAGTATTTT. Its translation: CASTRGDTQYF.